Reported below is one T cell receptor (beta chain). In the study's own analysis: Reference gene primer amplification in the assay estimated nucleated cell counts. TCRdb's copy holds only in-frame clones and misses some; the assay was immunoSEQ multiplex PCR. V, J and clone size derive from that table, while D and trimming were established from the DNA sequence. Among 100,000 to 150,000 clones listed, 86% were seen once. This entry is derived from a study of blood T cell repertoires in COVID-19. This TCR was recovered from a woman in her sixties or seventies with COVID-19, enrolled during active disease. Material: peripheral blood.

The CDR3 DNA reads as TGTGCCAGCAGCCCCTTGGTAGTTTTCGAGCAGTACTTC. It codes for CASSPLVVFEQYF. The gene calls are TRBV11-1 and TRBJ2-7, with unresolved D. CDR1 is SGHAT, CDR2 FQDESV, per germline (reference sequence). The CDR3 is made up of 13 amino acids. V shed 5 bases and J shed 6 bases, with 14 bases lying between them.